This TCR beta chain appears in the sequencing data of a study of beta chain features in type 1 diabetes. This clone was seen a handful of times. Distinct nucleotide sequences in the sample also encode this CDR3. CDR3 length: 13 amino acids. Trimming took 4 bases from V and 4 from J, leaving 11 bases between them. Germline values: CDR1 SGHRS, CDR2 YFSETQ. Expressed TCRB transcripts were sequenced, since all the RNA that had been isolated was reverse transcribed. The repertoire was sequenced with immunoSEQ multiplex PCR; TCRdb's copy has only in-frame clones and lacks some. The sample records about 250,000 clones, roughly 14% being singletons.

The J gene is TRBJ1-1, the V gene TRBV5-1; D perhaps matches TRBD1 (6 bases). The clonotype originates from a woman aged 40 to 50 in good health. The specimen was naive CD4+ T cells from blood. CDR3 nucleotide sequence: TGCGCCAGCAGCCTAACAGGGCCCACTGAAGCTTTCTTT. Translated: CASSLTGPTEAFF. The entire variable domain, with the rest obtained from reference TRBV5-1 and TRBJ1-1, is as follows: KAGVTQTPRYLIKTRGQQVTLSCSPISGHRSVSWYQQTPGQGLQFLFEYFSETQRNKGNFPGRFSGRQFSNSRSEMNVSTLELGDSALYLCASSLTGPTEAFFGQGTRLTVV.